This T cell receptor (beta chain) stems from a study of regulatory T cells in long-lasting Graves disease. Notes on the study in general: The study found TRBV28, TRBJ1-2 and TRBJ2-5 favored in persistent disease. Fewer public clonotypes were shared by new patients (966) than by persistent patients (about 3,000).

This clonotype showed up many times. Its antigen remains unidentified. Germline CDR1 reads DFQATT; CDR2 reads SNEGSKA (reference sequence). V lost 3 bases and J lost 3, with 12 bases in between. There are 14 residues in the CDR3. TCR beta libraries were built with iRepertoire HTBI primers and Arm-PCR of CDR3 regions. One entry per CDR3 protein, called by TCRdb with MiXCR from the multiplex PCR reads. The sample carries approximately 400,000 distinct CDR3 sequences, 20% to 25% recorded once. Time point specified: persistent/refractory GD, antithyroid drugs over 5 years with positive TRAb. From PBMCs, RNA was extracted and then used to make the TCR library.

Sequenced here: peripheral blood mononuclear cells (PBMCs), sampled when the disease was refractory, from a patient treated with antithyroid drugs. The chain carries TRBV20-1 and TRBJ1-5; a weak D match, TRBD1 (5 bases). The clonotype was recovered from a woman aged 40-49 years with Graves disease. The CDR3 nucleotides are TGCAGTGCTAGGGGCGTCGGGGCCAATCAGCCCCAGCATTTT. Amino acid sequence: CSARGVGANQPQHF.